This T cell receptor beta chain was observed in a study of blood T cell repertoires in COVID-19 (dated by TCRdb to the early 2020s). General notes on the study: Collaborator samples came from the United States, Italy and Spain and covered acute and convalescent phases of COVID-19. The material from the prospective study consisted of cDNA or gDNA derived from T cells, B-cell-depleted T cells, or PBMCs. Deeply sampled blood TCRbeta repertoires from subjects exposed to, actively infected with, or recovered from COVID-19 were included in the dataset. The repertoires were made available in a free public database intended to serve as a resource for research on the immune response to SARS-CoV-2. The samples were drawn from two sources: the first 160 participants of the ongoing ImmuneRACE study, and 1,000 to 1,500 subjects contributed by 6 global collaborators. The sample metadata nearly always contained a de-identified subject ID, COVID-19 status, age in years and sex. HLA class I and class II types, where available, came from metadata supplied by the sample provider rather than from assay-based typing.

TCRbeta CDR3 regions were amplified from genomic DNA using the immunoSEQ Assay, a bias-controlled multiplex PCR. The authors' pipeline ran thus. Nucleated cell counts per sample were estimated from amplification of reference gene primers within the assay. To quantify the absolute abundance of each unique TCRbeta CDR3 rearrangement, sequence reads were collapsed and filtered. For each sample, productive Simpson clonality was calculated as the square root of Simpson's diversity index across productive rearrangements. The source is immuneACCESS, and TCRdb retained only in-frame sequences with V and J called. Part of the clones is not carried over; for the studies checked, unresolved V genes explain less than half of this, and the remainder is unexplained. Clonal size and the V and J genes are those of that table, whereas D and trimming came from the DNA. A total of some 11,000 clones appear in this sample, 80% to 95% of them only once. The top ten clonotypes cover roughly 30% of the sample.

Each collaborating institution followed its own protocols to collect whole blood in K2EDTA tubes. For TCRbeta analysis, collaborators shipped samples as frozen whole blood, isolated PBMCs, or DNA extracted from either of those sample types. This clone appeared a single time. Which antigen it targets is not known. Per-nucleotide qualities are absent, and no much larger clonotype sits a single base away. Reading the germline V gene gives CDR1 SGHRS and CDR2 YFSETQ. The CDR3, from cysteine to phenylalanine, totals 13 residues. Only CDR3 DNA remains: 39 bases, in frame from the first base. Trimming at the junction amounts to 6 bases on V and 1 base on J, and the germline ends lie 10 bases apart. Paper-wide results and their limitations: The amount of clinical and demographic metadata varied by source and participant and was provided uncurated.

The rearrangement joined TRBV5-1 to TRBJ1-1; no D gene can be assigned with confidence. Sequenced material: peripheral blood. The origin of this receptor is a woman in her seventies with active COVID-19. The DNA sequence reads TGCGCCAGCAACAGAGAACCGAACACTGAAGCTTTCTTT. This encodes CASNREPNTEAFF.